The clone carrying this T cell receptor (beta chain) has at least ten counts. Its target is not known. The data originate from a study of CD8 T cells in ankylosing spondylitis. Whole-study results and caveats: A motif of under ten highly homologous TCR beta variants was seen as apparently characteristic of ankylosing spondylitis blood.

The V end lost 3 bases, the J end lost 7 bases, and 9 bases lay between the germline ends. This CDR3 is built from 12 residues. Germline-derived CDR1 and CDR2 are LNHDA and SQIVND (reference sequence). TCRdb itself ran the 5' RACE reads through MiXCR, one entry per CDR3 protein. The table has under 250,000 distinct CDR3 sequences, more than 5.5% seen once; the top ten hold 12% to 15%. Source material: blood, either unsorted or a sorted T cell fraction (not recorded which). The genes are TRBV19 and TRBJ1-1; D gene unclear. This TCR was sampled from a male donor with ankylosing spondylitis. The CDR3, as DNA: TGTGCCAGTAGTATTAGCGCCGGTGAAGCTTTCTTT. Translation: CASSISAGEAFF.